This is a list of T cell receptor beta chains from one sample in a study of stem cell transplantation in POMP-related autoinflammatory disease. Clones were sequenced by immunoSEQ multiplex PCR, and TCRdb holds only the in-frame ones, with some missing. This sample has some 9,400 clones, with 75% to 85% found just once. Specimen: CD4+ T cells from PBMCs, collected after stem cell transplantation. The origin of the receptors is a human patient with POMP-related autoinflammation and immune dysregulation (PRAID). Certain T cells may be donor cells from the graft. Each CDR3 is given with its conserved first and last residue. D genes are given only for firm matches. Some rows have no size entry. The others give once, few or many, or a class for an expanded clone.

clone size: -
V gene: TRBV10-3
J gene: TRBJ1-1
D gene: -
CDR3 protein: CAISGHSYTEAFF
CDR3 DNA: TGTGCCATCAGTGGACACTCCTACACTGAAGCTTTCTTT

clone size: -
V gene: TRBV6-5
J gene: TRBJ2-7
D gene: -
CDR3 protein: CAGSSRRSALYEQYF
CDR3 DNA: TGTGCCGGCAGTTCCCGGCGCAGCGCTCTCTACGAGCAGTACTTC

clone size: -
V gene: TRBV7-3
J gene: TRBJ2-1
D gene: TRBD1
CDR3 protein: CASSPLGQALYNEQFF
CDR3 DNA: TGTGCCAGCAGCCCACTAGGACAGGCGCTCTACAATGAGCAGTTCTTC

clone size: few
V gene: TRBV2
J gene: TRBJ1-2
D gene: TRBD1
CDR3 protein: CASSVIGGSSNGYTF
CDR3 DNA: TGTGCCAGCAGTGTTATAGGGGGCTCCTCGAACGGCTACACCTTC

clone size: -
V gene: TRBV7-8
J gene: TRBJ2-5
D gene: -
CDR3 protein: CASSLGVGTSQIQGTQYF
CDR3 DNA: TGTGCCAGCAGCTTAGGGGTCGGGACATCCCAAATACAGGGGACCCAGTACTTC

clone size: -
V gene: TRBV7-2
J gene: TRBJ1-5
D gene: TRBD1
CDR3 protein: CASSYGDRGFQPQHF
CDR3 DNA: TGTGCCAGCAGCTACGGAGACAGGGGTTTTCAGCCCCAGCATTTT

clone size: -
V gene: TRBV30
J gene: TRBJ1-6
D gene: -
CDR3 protein: CAWKASPNSPLHF
CDR3 DNA: TGTGCCTGGAAGGCCAGCCCTAATTCACCCCTCCACTTT

clone size: -
V gene: TRBV7-9
J gene: TRBJ2-1
D gene: -
CDR3 protein: CASSSPPSPYNEQFF
CDR3 DNA: TGTGCCAGCAGTAGCCCGCCTAGCCCCTACAATGAGCAGTTCTTC

clone size: -
V gene: TRBV5-6
J gene: TRBJ1-4
D gene: -
CDR3 protein: CASAYGSAGEKLFF
CDR3 DNA: TGTGCCAGCGCTTACGGGTCGGCGGGCGAAAAACTGTTTTTT

clone size: once
V gene: TRBV5-1
J gene: TRBJ2-1
D gene: TRBD2
CDR3 protein: CASSLVLAGHNEQFF
CDR3 DNA: TGCGCCAGCAGCTTGGTGCTAGCGGGGCACAATGAGCAGTTCTTC

clone size: -
V gene: TRBV6-1
J gene: TRBJ2-1
D gene: -
CDR3 protein: CASSERGGPFTYNEQFF
CDR3 DNA: TGTGCCAGCAGTGAAAGAGGAGGGCCTTTTACATACAATGAGCAGTTCTTC

clone size: -
V gene: TRBV29-1
J gene: TRBJ1-1
D gene: -
CDR3 protein: CSVRDPMAFF
CDR3 DNA: TGCAGCGTTCGGGACCCAATGGCTTTCTTT

clone size: -
V gene: TRBV3-1/TRBV3-2
J gene: TRBJ1-1
D gene: -
CDR3 protein: CASSLLPGPSEAFF
CDR3 DNA: TGTGCCAGCAGCCTCCTCCCGGGACCCTCAGAAGCTTTCTTT

clone size: -
V gene: TRBV6-5
J gene: TRBJ2-7
D gene: TRBD2
CDR3 protein: CASSYSSLLAGGQYF
CDR3 DNA: TGTGCCAGCAGTTACTCGTCCCTCCTAGCGGGAGGGCAGTACTTC

clone size: -
V gene: TRBV3-1/TRBV3-2
J gene: TRBJ1-3
D gene: TRBD1
CDR3 protein: CASSQGVPGQGRTASGNTIYF
CDR3 DNA: TGTGCCAGCAGCCAAGGTGTCCCGGGACAGGGACGGACGGCCTCTGGAAACACCATATATTTT

clone size: once
V gene: TRBV30
J gene: TRBJ2-1
D gene: -
CDR3 protein: CAWSVYWNEQFF
CDR3 DNA: TGTGCCTGGAGTGTATATTGGAATGAGCAGTTCTTC

clone size: -
V gene: TRBV6-5
J gene: TRBJ2-7
D gene: -
CDR3 protein: CASSYTFYEQYF
CDR3 DNA: TGTGCCAGCAGTTACACGTTCTACGAGCAGTACTTC

clone size: -
V gene: TRBV10-3
J gene: TRBJ2-6
D gene: -
CDR3 protein: CAIRGDGSSGANVLTF
CDR3 DNA: TGTGCCATCAGAGGGGACGGAAGCTCTGGGGCCAACGTCCTGACTTTC

clone size: -
V gene: TRBV10-3
J gene: TRBJ2-7
D gene: TRBD2
CDR3 protein: CAVRSGGSSYEQYF
CDR3 DNA: TGTGCCGTCCGTAGCGGGGGTTCCTCCTACGAGCAGTACTTC

clone size: few
V gene: TRBV7-9
J gene: TRBJ2-7
D gene: TRBD2
CDR3 protein: CASSLPSGSKYEQYF
CDR3 DNA: TGTGCCAGCAGCTTACCGAGCGGGAGTAAATACGAGCAGTACTTC

clone size: once
V gene: TRBV15
J gene: TRBJ2-4
D gene: TRBD1
CDR3 protein: CATSRIVAGGWVGGRGAKNIQYF
CDR3 DNA: TGTGCCACCAGCAGGATAGTTGCAGGGGGCTGGGTGGGAGGACGAGGTGCCAAAAACATTCAGTACTTC

clone size: -
V gene: TRBV6-5
J gene: TRBJ1-5
D gene: TRBD1
CDR3 protein: CASREGQGAQPQHF
CDR3 DNA: TGTGCCAGCAGGGAGGGTCAGGGGGCCCAGCCCCAGCATTTT

clone size: once
V gene: TRBV5-1
J gene: TRBJ2-2
D gene: -
CDR3 protein: CASSRTGAAISGELFF
CDR3 DNA: TGCGCCAGCAGCCGAACCGGGGCAGCGATATCCGGGGAGCTGTTTTTT

clone size: -
V gene: TRBV6-5
J gene: TRBJ1-3
D gene: -
CDR3 protein: CASRRQDTGNTIYF
CDR3 DNA: TGTGCCAGCAGAAGACAGGATACCGGAAACACCATATATTTT

clone size: -
V gene: TRBV7-3
J gene: TRBJ2-6
D gene: -
CDR3 protein: CASSLTGSGANVLTF
CDR3 DNA: TGTGCCAGCAGCTTAACCGGCTCTGGGGCCAACGTCCTGACTTTC

clone size: -
V gene: TRBV10-3
J gene: TRBJ2-7
D gene: -
CDR3 protein: CAISESSLTGTDEQYF
CDR3 DNA: TGTGCCATCAGTGAGTCGAGTCTCACAGGCACCGACGAGCAGTACTTC

clone size: -
V gene: TRBV5-6
J gene: TRBJ1-2
D gene: -
CDR3 protein: CASSLGPLSPNYGYTF
CDR3 DNA: TGTGCCAGCAGCCTTGGGCCCCTGAGTCCGAACTATGGCTACACCTTC

clone size: -
V gene: TRBV10-3
J gene: TRBJ2-1
D gene: -
CDR3 protein: CAISDLAHSYNEQFF
CDR3 DNA: TGTGCCATCAGTGACTTGGCCCACTCCTACAATGAGCAGTTCTTC

clone size: -
V gene: TRBV6-5
J gene: TRBJ2-5
D gene: TRBD2
CDR3 protein: CASSRGLAGVETQYF
CDR3 DNA: TGTGCCAGCAGCAGGGGACTAGCGGGAGTAGAGACCCAGTACTTC

clone size: few
V gene: TRBV2
J gene: TRBJ2-3
D gene: TRBD2
CDR3 protein: CASSVGLADTQYF
CDR3 DNA: TGTGCCAGCAGTGTCGGACTAGCGGATACGCAGTATTTT

clone size: -
V gene: TRBV11-3
J gene: TRBJ2-1
D gene: -
CDR3 protein: CASSSSTYYNEQFF
CDR3 DNA: TGTGCCAGCTCCTCTAGTACTTACTACAATGAGCAGTTCTTC

clone size: -
V gene: TRBV9
J gene: TRBJ1-1
D gene: -
CDR3 protein: CASSPRHQNTEAFF
CDR3 DNA: TGTGCCAGCAGCCCAAGACATCAGAACACTGAAGCTTTCTTT

clone size: -
V gene: TRBV12-5
J gene: TRBJ2-1
D gene: -
CDR3 protein: CASGLVLTGPRGKNEQFF
CDR3 DNA: TGTGCTAGTGGTTTGGTACTCACGGGCCCCCGCGGAAAGAATGAGCAGTTCTTC

clone size: -
V gene: TRBV27
J gene: TRBJ2-1
D gene: -
CDR3 protein: CASSLLPTVYNEQFF
CDR3 DNA: TGTGCCAGCAGTTTACTCCCGACAGTCTACAATGAGCAGTTCTTC

clone size: -
V gene: TRBV7-8
J gene: TRBJ2-3
D gene: -
CDR3 protein: CASSLGLQVIPDTQYF
CDR3 DNA: TGTGCCAGCAGCTTGGGTTTACAGGTGATCCCAGATACGCAGTATTTT

clone size: -
V gene: TRBV5-1
J gene: TRBJ1-4
D gene: -
CDR3 protein: CASSLLRGATNEKLFF
CDR3 DNA: TGCGCCAGCAGCTTGTTGAGGGGTGCAACTAATGAAAAACTGTTTTTT

clone size: -
V gene: TRBV12-3/TRBV12-4
J gene: TRBJ2-5
D gene: TRBD2
CDR3 protein: CAITRELEETQYF
CDR3 DNA: TGTGCCATTACGCGGGAGTTAGAAGAGACCCAGTACTTC

clone size: -
V gene: TRBV7-2
J gene: TRBJ2-3
D gene: -
CDR3 protein: CASSFGRSPDTQYF
CDR3 DNA: TGTGCCAGCAGCTTCGGAAGGTCCCCAGATACGCAGTATTTT

clone size: -
V gene: TRBV18
J gene: TRBJ1-1
D gene: TRBD1
CDR3 protein: CASSPTGTGYAFF
CDR3 DNA: TGTGCCAGCTCACCTACCGGGACAGGGTACGCTTTCTTT

clone size: -
V gene: TRBV10-3
J gene: TRBJ2-2
D gene: -
CDR3 protein: CAITLAPNTGELFF
CDR3 DNA: TGTGCCATCACGCTAGCTCCGAACACCGGGGAGCTGTTTTTT

clone size: -
V gene: TRBV28
J gene: TRBJ1-5
D gene: TRBD1
CDR3 protein: CASSTTGFNQPQHF
CDR3 DNA: TGTGCCAGCAGCACGACAGGGTTCAATCAGCCCCAGCATTTT

clone size: -
V gene: TRBV29-1
J gene: TRBJ2-7
D gene: -
CDR3 protein: CSVEAQAAQYF
CDR3 DNA: TGCAGCGTTGAAGCCCAGGCGGCTCAGTACTTC

clone size: once
V gene: TRBV4-2
J gene: TRBJ2-1
D gene: TRBD2
CDR3 protein: CASSQARDSGGDNEQFF
CDR3 DNA: TGTGCCAGCAGCCAGGCCCGGGATAGCGGGGGGGACAATGAGCAGTTCTTC

clone size: -
V gene: TRBV10-3
J gene: TRBJ2-1
D gene: TRBD2
CDR3 protein: CAISGQGAGTSVLSEQFF
CDR3 DNA: TGTGCCATCAGCGGACAGGGCGCTGGGACTAGCGTTTTGTCTGAGCAGTTCTTC

clone size: -
V gene: TRBV5-1
J gene: TRBJ2-1
D gene: -
CDR3 protein: CASSFSGLTGPDEQFF
CDR3 DNA: TGCGCCAGCAGCTTCTCCGGTTTGACTGGGCCGGATGAGCAGTTCTTC

clone size: -
V gene: TRBV6-5
J gene: TRBJ1-5
D gene: -
CDR3 protein: CASSRWLGPNQPQHF
CDR3 DNA: TGTGCCAGCAGTCGGTGGTTGGGTCCAAATCAGCCCCAGCATTTT

clone size: -
V gene: TRBV9
J gene: TRBJ2-2
D gene: -
CDR3 protein: CASSVVWQGGTGELFF
CDR3 DNA: TGTGCCAGCAGCGTAGTATGGCAGGGTGGCACCGGGGAGCTGTTTTTT

clone size: -
V gene: TRBV28
J gene: TRBJ2-5
D gene: -
CDR3 protein: CASIQGSFHETQYF
CDR3 DNA: TGTGCCAGCATTCAGGGTTCTTTCCATGAGACCCAGTACTTC

clone size: -
V gene: TRBV7-7
J gene: TRBJ2-1
D gene: TRBD2
CDR3 protein: CASSLMVAGVNEQFF
CDR3 DNA: TGTGCTAGCAGCTTAATGGTAGCGGGAGTAAATGAGCAGTTCTTC

clone size: -
V gene: TRBV28
J gene: TRBJ2-1
D gene: TRBD2
CDR3 protein: CASKSPGLAGGANEQFF
CDR3 DNA: TGTGCCAGCAAATCGCCGGGACTAGCGGGAGGAGCCAATGAGCAGTTCTTC

clone size: -
V gene: TRBV5-1
J gene: TRBJ2-1
D gene: TRBD2
CDR3 protein: CASSLEAGENYNEQFF
CDR3 DNA: TGCGCCAGCAGCTTGGAAGCGGGAGAAAACTACAATGAGCAGTTCTTC